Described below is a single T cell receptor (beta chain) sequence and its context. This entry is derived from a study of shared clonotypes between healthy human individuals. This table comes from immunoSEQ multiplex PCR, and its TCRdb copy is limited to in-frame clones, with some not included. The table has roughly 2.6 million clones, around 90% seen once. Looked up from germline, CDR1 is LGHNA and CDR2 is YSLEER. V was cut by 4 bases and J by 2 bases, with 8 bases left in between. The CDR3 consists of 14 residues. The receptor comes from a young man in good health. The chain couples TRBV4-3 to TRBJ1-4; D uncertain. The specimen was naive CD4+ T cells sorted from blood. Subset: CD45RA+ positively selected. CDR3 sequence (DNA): TGCGCCAGCAGCCGGACGGGGACTAATGAAAAACTGTTTTTT. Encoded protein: CASSRTGTNEKLFF.